This T cell receptor beta chain derives from a study of blood T cell repertoires in COVID-19. Study-wide background: Sites across the United States, Italy and Spain contributed samples from acute and convalescent COVID-19. Sources were T cells, B-cell-depleted T cells, or PBMCs; the material itself was cDNA or gDNA.

Per the original methods: Nucleated cell counts were estimated from reference gene primer amplification. Sequenced by immunoSEQ multiplex PCR; TCRdb stores in-frame clones only, minus some. V, J and clone size were drawn from that table, and D and trimming were deduced from the DNA. The sample shows 52,000 or so clones, 75% to 85% of them seen only once. In germline, CDR1 is MRHNA, CDR2 SNTAGT. Trimming shortened V by 10 bases and J by 0 bases, and 17 bases separated the two germline ends. This CDR3 is built from 15 residues. This rearrangement joins TRBV6-4 to TRBJ2-3; possible D gene TRBD2, 5 bases. Input material: peripheral blood. The clonotype was recovered from a human donor in a cohort sampled during active COVID-19. DNA for the CDR3: TGTGCCACCGCGGTAGGAGGAGATAGCACAGATACGCAGTATTTT. This translates into CATAVGGDSTDTQYF.